This is a list of T cell receptor beta chains from one sample in a study of blood T cell repertoires in COVID-19. TCRdb's table, derived via immunoSEQ multiplex PCR, lists solely in-frame clones and lacks some. In the table there are under 95,000 clones, over 80% of which are singletons. Sequenced material: peripheral blood. Every receptor here comes from a woman aged 70 to 79 with acute or convalescent COVID-19. The CDR3 runs from the conserved cysteine through the conserved F or W. The D gene is left open where the match is weak. Expanded clones are given a class, and other clones once, few, many or no size at all.

TRBV18,NA,NA,TRBJ2-5,TGTGCCAGCTCACGTACAGTGCAAGAGACCCAGTACTTC,CASSRTVQETQYF
TRBV15,NA,NA,TRBJ1-2,TGTGCCACCAGCAGAGATGGGGGGGAGAACTATGGCTACACCTTC,CATSRDGGENYGYTF
TRBV6-5,TRBD1,NA,TRBJ2-7,TGTGCCAGCAGTTACGGGACAGGGGACTACGAGCAGTACTTC,CASSYGTGDYEQYF
TRBV28,NA,once,TRBJ1-5,TGTGCCAGCAGTTTTGTTGGGCAGGGCAATCAGCCCCAGCATTTT,CASSFVGQGNQPQHF
TRBV28,TRBD1,NA,TRBJ1-2,TGTGCCAGCAGTTTAAACAGGGGGGATGGCTACACCTTC,CASSLNRGDGYTF
TRBV14,NA,NA,TRBJ1-6,TGTGCCAGCAGTCTCGACAGGCGGTATTCACCCCTCCACTTT,CASSLDRRYSPLHF
TRBV27,TRBD2,once,TRBJ2-5,TGTGCCAGCAAACTAGCGGGGGGTCCACAAGAGACCCAGTACTTC,CASKLAGGPQETQYF
TRBV5-4,TRBD1,NA,TRBJ1-1,TGTGCCAGCAGCCCCGGGACAGGGGGGGGCACTGAAGCTTTCTTT,CASSPGTGGGTEAFF
TRBV24-1,NA,NA,TRBJ2-2,TGTGCCACCTCTACAGGGTCGCGCACCGGGGAGCTGTTTTTT,CATSTGSRTGELFF
TRBV29-1,NA,NA,TRBJ2-7,TGCAGCGTTGAAATTGGGTCCGCCGCGGGGGCGCGGCAGTACTTC,CSVEIGSAAGARQYF
TRBV7-9,NA,NA,TRBJ1-1,TGTGCCAGCAGCTTTCAGGAGGGCGTCGTAGCTTTCTTT,CASSFQEGVVAFF
TRBV11-3,NA,NA,TRBJ1-1,TGTGCCAGCGGACTCATGAACACTGAAGCTTTCTTT,CASGLMNTEAFF
TRBV28,NA,NA,TRBJ1-6,TGTGCCAGCAGTTCTGGGCTCGATTCACCCCTCCACTTT,CASSSGLDSPLHF
TRBV7-9,TRBD1,NA,TRBJ1-2,TGTGCCAGCAGAGCCGGGACAGGGGAAAATAACTATGGCTACACCTTC,CASRAGTGENNYGYTF
TRBV18,TRBD1,once,TRBJ1-1,TGTGCCAGCTCACCAGGGACAGGGGGAGACACTGAAGCTTTCTTT,CASSPGTGGDTEAFF
TRBV5-1,TRBD1,NA,TRBJ2-3,TGCGCCAGCAGCTTGGCAGGGGGTCTGCCAGATACGCAGTATTTT,CASSLAGGLPDTQYF
TRBV5-4,TRBD1,NA,TRBJ2-2,TGTGCCAGCACCCGTACAGGGGGCACCGGGGAGCTGTTTTTT,CASTRTGGTGELFF
TRBV5-1,NA,NA,TRBJ1-5,TGCGCCAGCAGCTTGGCAGGGGCCTACAATCAGCCCCAGCATTTT,CASSLAGAYNQPQHF
TRBV19,NA,NA,TRBJ2-6,TGTGCCAGTAGCTACTCAGGCTCTGGGGCCAACGTCCTGACTTTC,CASSYSGSGANVLTF
TRBV5-1,TRBD1,NA,TRBJ1-1,TGCGCCAGCAGCATTTCCGGGACAGGGGTTGAGGCTTTCTTT,CASSISGTGVEAFF
TRBV2,NA,NA,TRBJ1-2,TGTGCCAGCAATTTCCAGGGTGGTGAAGGCTACACCTTC,CASNFQGGEGYTF
TRBV5-1,TRBD1,NA,TRBJ1-2,TGCGCCAGCAGCTCGGGACAGGAGGGGGCCTATGGCTACACCTTC,CASSSGQEGAYGYTF
TRBV4-1,NA,NA,TRBJ2-2,TGCGCCAGCAGCCAAGTTAGGGCAAGGGGTCTCTCCGGGGAGCTGTTTTTT,CASSQVRARGLSGELFF
TRBV5-1,TRBD1,NA,TRBJ1-1,TGCGCCAGCAGCTTGGATGGGACAGCTGAAGCTTTCTTT,CASSLDGTAEAFF
TRBV19,TRBD1,NA,TRBJ1-2,TGTGCCAGTACCCCAGGACAGGCGAGATATGGCTACACCTTC,CASTPGQARYGYTF
TRBV2,NA,few,TRBJ1-2,TGTGCCAGCCGGTATTCATATGGACAGCTCTATGGCTACACCTTC,CASRYSYGQLYGYTF
TRBV5-4,TRBD2,NA,TRBJ2-3,TGTGCCAGCAGACCGACGGCGGGGGGGCCTAGGGGCACAGATACGCAGTATTTT,CASRPTAGGPRGTDTQYF
TRBV4-2,NA,NA,TRBJ1-1,TGTGCCAGCAGCCAAACTTCAGGGATGAACACTGAAGCTTTCTTT,CASSQTSGMNTEAFF
TRBV2,NA,NA,TRBJ1-3,TGTGCCAGCAGTGACTTATTCTCTGGAAACACCATATATTTT,CASSDLFSGNTIYF
TRBV7-9,TRBD1,NA,TRBJ2-7,TGTGCCAGCAGCGCCCGGGGACAGGGTTTATACGAGCAGTACTTC,CASSARGQGLYEQYF
TRBV12-3/TRBV12-4,NA,once,TRBJ1-2,TGTGCCAGCAGTCCCTCACAGAACTATGGCTACACCTTC,CASSPSQNYGYTF
TRBV2,TRBD2,NA,TRBJ2-3,TGTGCCAGCAGACCTAGCGGTAGCACAGATACGCAGTATTTT,CASRPSGSTDTQYF